The present entry profiles one T cell receptor beta chain with its context. The sample belongs to a study of blood T cell repertoires in COVID-19. The CDR3 contains 15 residues. CDR1 and CDR2 (germline): LNHDA, SQIVND (reference sequence). V was clipped by 5 bases and J by 0 bases, with 11 bases between them. Profiling relied on immunoSEQ multiplex PCR, and the TCRdb table lists in-frame clones only, not all of them. The table has around 300,000 clones, 89% seen once; the top ten hold less than 2%. This sequence originates from a woman between 35 and 50 years old who had recovered from COVID-19. Source material: PBMCs or T cells enriched from blood (not recorded which). This chain joins TRBV19 and TRBJ2-1; D is perhaps TRBD1 (6 bases). The CDR3 DNA reads TGTGCCAGTAGTCTACAGGGTTACTCCTACAATGAGCAGTTCTTC. It yields the protein CASSLQGYSYNEQFF.